The present TCR beta chain was sequenced within a study of cytomegalovirus exposure and HLA in healthy donors. Overall study results and limits: Overall, roughly 150 TCR beta chains were annotated as cytomegalovirus-associated. Relative to equally common others, HLA-associated TCR beta chains showed greater clonal expansion in a later analysis.

With 5 bases clipped from V and 2 bases from J, the junction kept 5 bases outside the gene matches. CDR3 length equals 14 residues. CDR1 and CDR2 (germline): MNHEY, SVGAGI. With 60 Vbeta and 13 Jbeta primers, the PCR was carried out. Using immunoSEQ multiplex PCR, the repertoire was profiled, and TCRdb retains in-frame clones only, with some absent. The repertoire has about 160,000 clones, under 75% of them found once; the top ten carry around 7%. As regards this clone: As yet, its antigen is unknown. Other DNA variants within this sample encode the same CDR3.

The specimen was PBMCs. The rearrangement uses TRBV6-5 and TRBJ1-2; 7 bases fit TRBD1. This receptor was obtained from a man aged 40-55 years in good health and CMV-seropositive. The CDR3 DNA reads as TGTGCCAGCAGTCCCGGGACAGCAAACTATGGCTACACCTTC. Its protein product is CASSPGTANYGYTF.